This T cell receptor beta chain comes out of a study of monozygotic twins with inflammatory bowel disease. Study outcomes and limitations: Backing was not found for a single strong signal or clonotype associated with IBD. Added variability in patient repertoires may stem from differing immunosuppressive treatments.

Blood samples of roughly 2.5 ml were drawn from every donor. PCR of TCRalpha and TCRbeta cDNA was nested, with two rounds of about 17 and 10 cycles. From its re-call of the 5' RACE reads, TCRdb lists each CDR3 protein once, without DNA. The listing contains 350,000 to 550,000 distinct CDR3 sequences. As to this clonotype: Its target is unknown.

The germline V gene has CDR1 KGHSH and CDR2 LQKENI. The CDR3 runs 18 residues. The sample taken for sequencing was blood. The receptor comes from a human donor with ulcerative colitis or Crohn's disease, or a healthy co-twin of an affected twin (not recorded which). The chain carries TRBV18 and TRBJ2-5. The CDR3 reads CASSHRHIGRLGRETQYF.